The sequence of this T cell receptor (beta chain) was determined in a study of cytomegalovirus exposure and HLA in healthy donors. Study outcomes and limitations: The authors confirmed in vitro that a few CMV-associated chains were specific for CMV antigens.

Germline lookup yields CDR1 SGHNT and CDR2 YYREEE (reference sequence). The V end was cut by 0 bases, the J end by 2 bases, with 11 bases between. The CDR3 runs 15 residues. Assay: immunoSEQ multiplex PCR; the TCRdb copy retains only in-frame clones and omits some. The data show 120,000 to 150,000 clones, about 86% seen once. With respect to this clone: Its antigen is undetermined.

The rearrangement links TRBV5-4 to TRBJ2-5; D not certain. This TCR was sampled from a woman aged 18-29 years in good health and CMV-seropositive. The sample was PBMCs. The CDR3 region has the DNA TGTGCCAGCAGCTTGGGACTGTCATTTCAAGAGACCCAGTACTTC. Amino acid sequence: CASSLGLSFQETQYF.